This TCR beta chain comes out of a study of cytotoxic CD8 clonotypes in ibrutinib-treated CLL. Study details: Samples yielded averages of some 240,000 productive templates and over 90,000 productive rearrangements. Study-wide points: Sustained-remission and progressing patients' sampling times differed.

Sequencing was performed with immunoSEQ multiplex PCR; in TCRdb, only in-frame clones are kept and a portion is missing. The sample carries about 130,000 clones, 80% to 90% recorded once. Frozen-stored PBMCs produced about 2 micrograms of genomic DNA for TCR beta libraries. The germline CDR1 and CDR2 sequences are MNHEY and SMNVEV (reference sequence). The CDR3 is made up of 15 amino acids. With 6 bases removed from V and 6 bases from J, the gap between germline ends came to 21 bases. With respect to this clone: The antigen remains undetermined.

Sequencing used PBMCs, obtained after 24 months of ibrutinib treatment. The chain carries TRBV27 and TRBJ2-7, with D perhaps assigned TRBD1 or TRBD2 (5 bases each). The origin of this receptor is a human donor with chronic lymphocytic leukemia. The CDR3 DNA sequence: TGTGCCAGCAGCACAGCCGGGACGAGGGTCTCCGAGCAGTACTTC. Its protein product is CASSTAGTRVSEQYF.